The clone carrying this T cell receptor (beta chain) was recorded only once. Its antigen is still unknown. The data stem from a study of regulatory and conventional T cells in RAG deficiency. Findings and limits, study-wide: Patient subsets had shorter CDR3s; Omenn Treg-Tconv overlap exceeded 85%. Shannon entropy was markedly lower and Simpson indices higher in RAG-deficient patients than control T-cell subsets.

The protocol was immunoSEQ multiplex PCR, while the TCRdb copy is restricted to in-frame clones and leaves out a portion. The sample records tens of thousands of clones, 90% to 96% being singletons. Unmatched junction bases numbered 7, after V lost 0 bases and J lost 5 bases. The V gene's germline CDR1 is GTSNPN and CDR2 SVGIG (reference sequence). The CDR3 extends over 16 amino acids. Conventional CD4+ T cells were sorted from blood as CD25-low CD127-high cells. The data were also submitted as part of a second study, on regulatory T cells. This second study says: Amplification used 52 TRBV primers and 13 TRBJ primers. Patient repertoires had restricted TRB V-J pairs and skewed V and J usage, most in Tregs.

The rearrangement links TRBV30 to TRBJ1-6; TRBD1 aligns across 7 bases. This clonotype was sampled from a human donor in good health. Source material: CD25- CD4+ T cells sorted from blood. In DNA form, the CDR3 reads TGTGCCTGGAGTGTACAGGACAGGCGGGATAATTCACCCCTCCACTTT. Its protein product is CAWSVQDRRDNSPLHF.